The 31 T cell receptor beta chains presented below share a single source sample, sequenced in a study of blood T cell repertoires in COVID-19. Sequencing used immunoSEQ multiplex PCR; TCRdb keeps in-frame clones, though not all of them. The sample lists over 200,000 clones, approximately 80% occurring once. The specimen sequenced was peripheral blood. The origin of the receptors is a woman of 80 years or more with COVID-19, enrolled during active disease.

This clone has more than one count but fewer than ten. The V call is TRBV7-9, the J call TRBJ2-3; 7 bases agree with TRBD1. Looked up from germline, CDR1 is SEHNR and CDR2 is FQNEAQ (reference sequence). V shed 7 bases, J shed 1 base, and the junction held 11 bases outside the gene matches. CDR3 length: 16 amino acids. The CDR3 protein is CASTLNRGMGTDTQYF. The CDR3 DNA follows: TGTGCCAGCACCCTAAACAGGGGAATGGGCACAGATACGCAGTATTTT.

V is TRBV7-3 and J is TRBJ2-1; D might be TRBD1 (6 bases). The germline gives CDR1 SGHTA, CDR2 FQGTGA. This CDR3 is built from 15 residues. Between the trimmed V and J ends, which lost 4 bases and 4 bases, there was a span of 14 bases. In nucleotides, the CDR3 is TGTGCCAGCAGCTGGGGGCCTACAGGTTACAATGAGCAGTTCTTC. Amino acids: CASSWGPTGYNEQFF.

The chain carries TRBV3-1 (or the pseudogene TRBV3-2) and TRBJ2-7; 8 bases line up with TRBD2. This CDR3 is 17 amino acids long. Germline V gene sequence: CDR1 LGHDT, CDR2 YNNKEL (reference sequence). Trimming at V came to 4 bases and at J to 0 bases, leaving 11 bases not matched to a gene. The CDR3 sequence is CASSRPNSGTYSYEQYF. CDR3 DNA sequence: TGTGCCAGCAGCCGGCCTAATAGCGGGACCTACTCCTACGAGCAGTACTTC.

In regard to this clone: Other DNA sequences within the sample encode an identical CDR3. V usage is TRBV4-1 and J usage is TRBJ2-2; TRBD2 matches 9 bases. Trimming took 3 bases from V and 4 from J; bases not matched to a gene: 9. Germline values: CDR1 MGHRA, CDR2 YSYEKL. This CDR3 region has 17 residues. CDR3 sequence: CASSHFRGGGGTGELFF. The CDR3 nucleotides are TGCGCCAGCAGCCATTTTCGCGGGGGGGGTGGCACCGGGGAGCTGTTTTTT.

V gene TRBV7-9 combines with J gene TRBJ1-1; 7 nucleotides line up with TRBD1. V shed 7 bases, J shed 7 bases, and the junction held 9 bases outside the gene matches. There are 13 residues in the CDR3. Per germline, CDR1 SEHNR and CDR2 FQNEAQ (reference sequence). Written as DNA, the CDR3 is TGTGCCAGCACCCAGACAGGGTCCTTTGAAGCTTTCTTT. Translation gives CASTQTGSFEAFF.

This chain joins TRBV5-1 and TRBJ2-7; possible D gene TRBD1, 5 bases. The CDR3 has 13 residues. CDR1 is SGHRS and CDR2 is YFSETQ in the germline V gene. V dropped 4 bases and J dropped 5 bases, with 13 bases sitting between them. The chain's CDR3 is CASSQGPVNEQYF. In nucleotides, the CDR3 is TGCGCCAGCAGCCAGGGCCCCGTCAACGAGCAGTACTTC.

This rearrangement joins TRBV6-5 to TRBJ1-3, with TRBD1 identical over 7 bases. The germline gives CDR1 MNHEY, CDR2 SVGAGI. CDR3 length equals 14 residues. V dropped 6 bases and J dropped 3; count of bases not matched to a gene: 5. In DNA form, the CDR3 reads TGTGCCAGCAGCTTCGACAGGGTTGGAAACACCATATATTTT. This gives the protein CASSFDRVGNTIYF.

The rearrangement joins TRBV2 to TRBJ2-2; D is unresolved. V lost 2 bases, J lost 4 bases, and 11 bases lay in between. The CDR3 sequence is 15 residues long. The germline gives CDR1 SNHLY, CDR2 FYNNEI. CDR3 loop: CASSESAAATGELFF. The CDR3 region has the DNA TGTGCCAGCAGTGAATCGGCGGCCGCCACCGGGGAGCTGTTTTTT.

The CDR3 DNA sequence: TGTGCCAGCAGCTTTGAGGGGGTCTCCTACAATGAGCAGTTCTTC. Its protein is CASSFEGVSYNEQFF. This sequence joins TRBV11-2 and TRBJ2-1; possible D gene TRBD1, 6 bases. Looked up from germline, CDR1 is SGHAT and CDR2 is FQNNGV. The V and J ends lost 3 bases and 0 bases respectively, with 9 bases between them. CDR3 length equals 15 residues.

V is TRBV5-1 and J is TRBJ1-4; unclear D gene. CDR3 length: 15 residues. The germline V gene encodes CDR1 SGHRS and CDR2 YFSETQ. V lost 3 bases and J 12 bases, leaving 21 bases between the germline ends. The CDR3 loop reads CASSSSSGLAWELFF. CDR3 bases: TGCGCCAGCAGCTCCTCCAGCGGGTTGGCGTGGGAACTGTTTTTT.

The rearrangement joins TRBV27 to TRBJ2-1; D uncertain. CDR3 length equals 15 residues. Germline V CDR1 and CDR2: MNHEY, SMNVEV (reference sequence). V gave up 2 bases and J gave up 4 bases, with 12 bases separating them. Written as DNA, the CDR3 is TGTGCCAGCAGTTTACATCCGGCGAGGTACAATGAGCAGTTCTTC. Translated, it gives CASSLHPARYNEQFF.

V gene TRBV5-6 combines with J gene TRBJ2-2; possible D gene TRBD2, 5 bases. This CDR3 is 15 amino acids long. Trimming stripped 4 bases from V and 6 bases from J, with 16 bases between. The germline gives CDR1 SGHDT, CDR2 YYEEEE. CDR3 amino acids: CASSPPAGLAGELFF. CDR3 nucleotide sequence: TGTGCCAGCAGCCCCCCTGCGGGTTTGGCCGGGGAGCTGTTTTTT.

V gene TRBV18 combines with J gene TRBJ1-1; D is uncertain. Between the trimmed V and J ends, which lost 4 bases and 3 bases, there was a span of 12 bases. Germline lookup yields CDR1 KGHSH and CDR2 LQKENI. The CDR3 contains 14 residues. CDR3 sequence: CASSRGSVDTEAFF. The CDR3 coding sequence is TGTGCCAGCTCACGAGGCAGTGTGGACACTGAAGCTTTCTTT.

This rearrangement joins TRBV25-1 to TRBJ2-7; D might be TRBD1 (6 bases). This CDR3 is 14 amino acids long. With 4 bases removed from V and 10 bases from J, the gap between germline ends came to 20 bases. Germline V gene sequence: CDR1 MGHDK, CDR2 SYGVNS. CDR3 residues: CASSGYITDSQQYF. The CDR3 DNA reads as TGTGCCAGCAGTGGGTACATAACGGACAGTCAACAGTACTTC.

CDR3 loop: CASSERVRETQYF. The CDR3 DNA follows: TGTGCCAGCAGTGAGAGGGTAAGAGAGACCCAGTACTTC. The chain combines TRBV25-1 with TRBJ2-5; perhaps TRBD2 as D (5 bases). Trimming removed 3 bases at V and 4 bases at J, with 9 bases between. CDR1 is MGHDK and CDR2 is SYGVNS in the germline V gene. There are 13 residues in the CDR3.

The chain is built from TRBV5-1 and TRBJ2-5; 9 bases are a match to TRBD2. V lost 2 bases and J lost 6; bases outside the gene matches: 5. The CDR3 is made up of 14 amino acids. Looked up from germline, CDR1 is SGHRS and CDR2 is YFSETQ. The CDR3 region is CASSFGTSRKTQYF. CDR3 nucleotide sequence: TGCGCCAGCAGCTTCGGGACTAGCCGGAAGACCCAGTACTTC.

The rearrangement uses TRBV3-1 (or the pseudogene TRBV3-2) and TRBJ2-1; the D gene is possibly TRBD2 (6 bases). The V end was cut by 4 bases, the J end by 5 bases, with 9 bases between. Germline lookup yields CDR1 LGHDT and CDR2 YNNKEL (reference sequence). The CDR3 spans 13 residues. CDR3 amino acids: CASSRRGNNEQFF. As DNA, the CDR3 is TGTGCCAGCAGCCGGAGGGGAAACAATGAGCAGTTCTTC.

V is TRBV2 and J is TRBJ1-5; the D is unclear. The CDR3 is 13 residues long. Trimming took 8 bases from V and 5 from J, leaving 13 bases between them. Per germline, CDR1 SNHLY and CDR2 FYNNEI. The DNA for the CDR3 is TGTGCCAGCGATTTTAGTGCCTATCAGCCCCAGCATTTT. Its protein is CASDFSAYQPQHF.

The chain uses TRBV28 and TRBJ1-2, with D perhaps TRBD1 (6 bases). The CDR3 has 15 amino acids. Per germline, CDR1 MDHEN and CDR2 SYDVKM. V was trimmed by 5 bases and J by 1 base, leaving 14 bases between them. CDR3 DNA: TGTGCCAGCAGTGGACCCCCACAGGGTAACTATGGCTACACCTTC. It is translated as CASSGPPQGNYGYTF.

The rearrangement joins TRBV5-4 to TRBJ2-7, with TRBD2 matching over 8 bases. Germline CDR1 reads SGHNT; CDR2 reads YYREEE (reference sequence). The J segment lost 4 bases and the V segment lost 0 bases, leaving 9 bases of the junction unmatched. The CDR3 is 16 amino acids. In DNA, the CDR3 is TGTGCCAGCAGCTTGGCCTCCGGGACGGGGGGGTACGAGCAGTACTTC. Translation gives CASSLASGTGGYEQYF.

V is TRBV5-1 and J is TRBJ2-1; D is possibly TRBD1 (6 bases). The ends were cut back, 2 bases at V and 1 base at J, with 10 bases in the middle. Germline CDR1 SGHRS, CDR2 YFSETQ. CDR3 length: 15 amino acids. In nucleotides, the CDR3 is TGCGCCAGCAGCTTCGAAGGACAGTCCTACAATGAGCAGTTCTTC. Amino acid sequence: CASSFEGQSYNEQFF. Based on the CDR3 plus reference TRBV5-1 and TRBJ2-1, the full variable domain is KAGVTQTPRYLIKTRGQQVTLSCSPISGHRSVSWYQQTPGQGLQFLFEYFSETQRNKGNFPGRFSGRQFSNSRSEMNVSTLELGDSALYLCASSFEGQSYNEQFFGPGTRLTVL.

This clone was detected a few times. The rearrangement joins TRBV6-5 to TRBJ2-7, with a possible D match to TRBD2 (7 bases). V was pared by 3 bases and J by 6 bases, with 15 bases between. The CDR3 runs to 14 residues. CDR1 is MNHEY and CDR2 is SVGAGI in the germline V gene. CDR3 nucleotide sequence: TGTGCCAGCAGTTATAGGGCGGGGGCCCTCGAGCAGTACTTC. This codes for CASSYRAGALEQYF.

This chain links TRBV29-1 with TRBJ2-1; TRBD1 matches 7 bases. This CDR3 comprises 13 residues. Germline CDR1 is SQVTM and CDR2 is ANQGSEA. The trim removed 7 bases at V and 7 bases at J, leaving 10 bases unmatched. In DNA form, the CDR3 reads TGCAGCGCTGACCCAGGGGGTGCAAATGAGCAGTTCTTC. Protein sequence: CSADPGGANEQFF.

This chain uses TRBV7-8 with TRBJ1-3; D is possibly TRBD1 (6 bases). Trimming removed 1 base from V and 4 bases from J, with 11 bases in between. Germline V lookup: CDR1 SGHVS, CDR2 FQNEAQ. The CDR3 runs 15 residues. CDR3 amino acids: CASSLDGGGGNTIYF. In DNA form, the CDR3 reads TGTGCCAGCAGCTTAGATGGGGGCGGAGGAAACACCATATATTTT.

V is TRBV5-8 and J is TRBJ1-1; D is unclear. Germline V gives CDR1 SGHTS, CDR2 YDEGEE. This CDR3 comprises 14 residues. V lost 2 bases to trimming and J lost 8 bases, with 16 bases between them. CDR3 amino acids: CASSFLALQKEAFF. The DNA of the CDR3 is TGTGCCAGCAGCTTTTTGGCCTTACAGAAGGAAGCTTTCTTT.

Notes on this clone: The sample holds other DNA sequences that translate to the same CDR3. J is TRBJ1-2 and V is TRBV6-1; D may be TRBD1 (6 bases). The CDR3 length is 14 residues. Germline V gene lookup returns CDR1 MNHNS and CDR2 SASEGT. Trimming shortened V by 0 bases and J by 4 bases, and 9 bases separated the two germline ends. The CDR3 protein is CASSEAGAGYGYTF. The CDR3 region has the DNA TGTGCCAGCAGTGAAGCGGGGGCGGGCTATGGCTACACCTTC.

The V call is TRBV12-3 or TRBV12-4, the J call TRBJ1-3; unclear D gene. V gave up 7 bases and J gave up 4 bases, with 11 bases separating them. The CDR3 loop spans 13 amino acids. CDR3 DNA: TGTGCCAGCACGGGTTATAGGGGAAACACCATATATTTT. Protein: CASTGYRGNTIYF.

The chain combines TRBV5-1 with TRBJ1-6; 10 nucleotides line up with TRBD1. CDR1 is SGHRS, CDR2 YFSETQ, per germline. Trimming at V came to 1 base and at J to 7 bases, leaving 5 bases not matched to a gene. The CDR3 extends over 16 amino acids. The CDR3 reads CASSLLGQGGNSPLHF. Here the CDR3 DNA reads TGCGCCAGCAGCTTGCTTGGACAGGGGGGCAATTCACCCCTCCACTTT.

This clone showed up just a few times. The rearrangement uses TRBV3-1 (or the pseudogene TRBV3-2) and TRBJ1-6; D remains unclear. Looked up from germline, CDR1 is LGHDT and CDR2 is YNNKEL (reference sequence). This CDR3 is 15 amino acids long. V was clipped by 0 bases and J by 8 bases, with 11 bases between them. As DNA, the CDR3 is TGTGCCAGCAGCCAAGACGAGGGTGGTTATTCACCCCTCCACTTT. Translation: CASSQDEGGYSPLHF.

This chain links TRBV14 with TRBJ2-1, with TRBD2 matching 11 bases. This CDR3 region has 18 residues. The junction had 6 bases not matched to a gene; V was cut back by 2 bases and J by 0 bases. Germline V gene data show CDR1 as SGHDN and CDR2 as FVKESK. The CDR3 sequence: CASSQPSTSGSSYNEQFF. The DNA of the CDR3 is TGTGCCAGCAGCCAACCTAGCACTAGCGGGAGCTCCTACAATGAGCAGTTCTTC.

V usage is TRBV5-1 and J usage is TRBJ1-4, with 7 bases lining up with TRBD1. J lost 6 bases, V lost 4 bases, and 3 bases had no gene match. The CDR3 totals 13 residues. Germline values: CDR1 SGHRS, CDR2 YFSETQ. The CDR3 reads CASSPGTDEKLFF. CDR3 DNA: TGCGCCAGCAGCCCTGGGACAGATGAAAAACTGTTTTTT.